A selection of T cell receptor beta chains follows, all from one sample in a study of shared clonotypes between healthy human individuals. Libraries were prepared by immunoSEQ multiplex PCR; TCRdb keeps only in-frame clonotypes and omits some of them. The sample records more than 1,200,000 clones, less than 99% being singletons. The sample taken for sequencing was naive CD4+ T cells sorted from blood. The receptors here all came from a man in his thirties or forties in good health. CDR3s include the opening cysteine and the closing phenylalanine or tryptophan.

CDR3 length | J gene | V gene | CDR3 protein
15 | TRBJ2-5 | TRBV29-1 | CSVQRAEGSIGTQYF
14 | TRBJ2-3 | TRBV2 | CASSGTWGTDTQYF
15 | TRBJ1-3 | TRBV5-1 | CASSLIPGRENTIYF
10 | TRBJ1-2 | TRBV28 | CASSGYGYTF
17 | TRBJ2-3 | TRBV4-1 | CASSQESLAGFTDTQYF
13 | TRBJ2-4 | TRBV7-6 | CASSLRLPDIQYF
16 | TRBJ1-5 | TRBV12-1 | CASSSTTGTTNQPQHF
14 | TRBJ1-3 | TRBV5-1 | CASSLEDMQNTIYF
16 | TRBJ1-1 | TRBV9 | CASSPRLGLWNTEAFF
14 | TRBJ2-1 | TRBV7-6 | CASSLFPLADEQFF
14 | TRBJ1-5 | TRBV27 | CASSAQGFGQPQHF
14 | TRBJ1-5 | TRBV5-4 | CASSLDREGQPQHF
16 | TRBJ2-1 | TRBV11-2 | CASSLVGGGPYNEQFF
11 | TRBJ2-7 | TRBV14 | CASSQSHEQYF
16 | TRBJ1-4 | TRBV7-9 | CASSLGGDSYSEKLFF
14 | TRBJ2-1 | TRBV18 | CASSPPGGGDEQFF
12 | TRBJ2-7 | TRBV6-5 | CASSHGGYEQYF
14 | TRBJ2-1 | TRBV7-8 | CASSLFSGTGEQFF
14 | TRBJ2-1 | TRBV7-3 | CASSLSGTYNEQFF
13 | TRBJ2-7 | TRBV6-6 | CASSYPGSYEQYF
14 | TRBJ2-7 | TRBV28 | CASSFSNRAYEQYF
15 | TRBJ2-3 | TRBV4-1 | CASSQSRTSTDTQYF
14 | TRBJ1-1 | TRBV2 | CASSVEALGPEAFF
15 | TRBJ1-5 | TRBV2 | CASSSQQGGNQPQHF
15 | TRBJ2-3 | TRBV25-1 | CASNDLAGSTDTQYF
14 | TRBJ2-3 | TRBV29-1 | CSVRTSGDTDTQYF
11 | TRBJ1-1 | TRBV20-1 | CSARWSAEAFF
15 | TRBJ1-4 | TRBV4-3 | CASSQDQGTNEKLFF
17 | TRBJ2-3 | TRBV5-4 | CASSLLGRAASTDTQYF
15 | TRBJ2-2 | TRBV4-3 | CASSPLSGRSGELFF
15 | TRBJ2-1 | TRBV9 | CASSVGDTVVHEQFF
13 | TRBJ1-5 | TRBV2 | CASTQDVNQPQHF
14 | TRBJ2-3 | TRBV2 | CASRDWGDTDTQYF
12 | TRBJ2-2 | TRBV10-1 | CASNSNTGELFF
16 | TRBJ1-2 | TRBV2 | CASSDIPGFGDYGYTF
12 | TRBJ2-5 | TRBV29-1 | CSVEYGQETQYF
19 | TRBJ2-4 | TRBV11-2 | CASSTDPRTGEIHRNIQYF
18 | TRBJ2-5 | TRBV7-8 | CASSLNTPTGRLQETQYF
14 | TRBJ1-2 | TRBV25-1 | CASSEQGALYGYTF
12 | TRBJ1-5 | TRBV28 | CASMGQNQPQHF
15 | TRBJ2-1 | TRBV7-9 | CASSLREGPSNEQFF
13 | TRBJ2-7 | TRBV14 | CASSKLAVGEQYF
12 | TRBJ1-2 | TRBV2 | CASTTGGWGYTF
15 | TRBJ2-2 | TRBV7-2 | CASSFEGGRTGELFF
13 | TRBJ2-5 | TRBV11-2 | CASSLTSGGAQYF
12 | TRBJ1-2 | TRBV30 | CAWRDSHYGYTF